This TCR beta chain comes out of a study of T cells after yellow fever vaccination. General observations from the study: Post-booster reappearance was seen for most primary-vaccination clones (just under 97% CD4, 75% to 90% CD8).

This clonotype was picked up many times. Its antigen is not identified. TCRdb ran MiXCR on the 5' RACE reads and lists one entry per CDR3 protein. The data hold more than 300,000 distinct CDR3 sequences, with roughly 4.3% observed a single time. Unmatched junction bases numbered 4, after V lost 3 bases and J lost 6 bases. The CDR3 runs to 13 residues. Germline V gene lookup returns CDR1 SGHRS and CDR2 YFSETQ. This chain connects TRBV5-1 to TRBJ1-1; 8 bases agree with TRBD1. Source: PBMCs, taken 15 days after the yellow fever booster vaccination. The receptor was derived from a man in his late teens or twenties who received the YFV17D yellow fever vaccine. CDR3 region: CASSYKQGAEAFF. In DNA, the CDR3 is TGCGCCAGCAGCTACAAACAGGGGGCTGAAGCTTTCTTT.